Each of the 17 T cell receptor beta chains below was sequenced from the same sample in a study of neurological immune-mediated disorders. TCRdb passed the 5' RACE reads through MiXCR, listing each CDR3 protein once. The profile shows over 35,000 distinct CDR3 sequences, 2% to 3% of them singletons. The specimen sequenced was PBMCs. The receptors stem from a man aged 45-60 years with multiple sclerosis.

Concerning this clonotype itself: This sequence may be a read error, since a much larger clone differs from it by one base. This chain links TRBV28 with TRBJ2-7, with D unresolved. The CDR3 contains 11 residues. CDR1 and CDR2 (germline): MDHEN, SYDVKM. Trimming shortened V by 5 bases and J by 7 bases, and 9 bases separated the two germline ends. CDR3 sequence reads: CASSTLREQYF. The DNA for the CDR3 is TGTGCCAGCAGTACTCTCCGAGAGCAGTACTTC.

This clonotype was seen ten or more times. V and J are TRBV7-8 and TRBJ1-6, with 10 bases aligning to TRBD1. After removal of 0 bases from V and 9 bases from J, the junction contained 5 bases not matched to a gene. The CDR3 runs to 16 residues. CDR1 is SGHVS, CDR2 FQNEAQ, per germline. The CDR3 DNA reads as TGTGCCAGCAGCTTAGCGGGACAGGGGATAGGTTCACCCCTCCACTTT. Encoded protein: CASSLAGQGIGSPLHF.

Note on this clonotype: The junction differs from germline at one of its ends, possibly a read error. This chain connects TRBV10-3 to TRBJ1-3; the D is unclear. Germline V lookup: CDR1 ENHRY, CDR2 SYGVKD. This CDR3 spans 15 amino acids. CDR3 amino acids: CAISESAGSGKTIYF. The CDR3 DNA reads as TGTGCCATCAGTGAGTCCGCTGGCTCTGGAAAAACCATATATTTT.

Many counts were recorded for this clonotype. The chain uses TRBV24-1 and TRBJ1-5; D may be TRBD1 (5 bases). The CDR3 covers 18 residues. Germline V CDR1 and CDR2: KGHDR, SFDVKD. Deletions cut 6 bases from V and 0 bases from J, with 20 bases between. CDR3 bases: TGTGCCACCAGTACGACGGACAACCTAACTTATAGCAATCAGCCCCAGCATTTT. Its translation: CATSTTDNLTYSNQPQHF.

This chain links TRBV27 with TRBJ2-7; D is uncertain. Germline V gene lookup returns CDR1 MNHEY and CDR2 SMNVEV (reference sequence). Between the trimmed V and J ends, which lost 3 bases and 2 bases, there was a span of 11 bases. The length of the CDR3 is 14 residues. DNA of the CDR3: TGTGCCAGCAGTTTGGACCGGGCCGCCTACGAGCAGTACTTC. As protein: CASSLDRAAYEQYF.

This clonotype was observed a handful of times. A much larger clone differs by one base, so this may be a read error. Here the CDR3 omits its conserved ending phenylalanine or tryptophan, so a read error is the likely source. This rearrangement joins TRBV5-1 to TRBJ1-1; 7 nucleotides match TRBD1. The V gene's germline CDR1 is SGHRS and CDR2 YFSETQ. This CDR3 has 14 amino acids. V trimming: 1 base; J trimming: 2 bases; junction bases outside the gene matches: 2. The CDR3 loop is CASSLNRGNTEAFY. Written as DNA, the CDR3 is TGCGCCAGCAGCTTGAACAGGGGAAACACTGAAGCTTTCTAT.

This clonotype appeared many times. DNA for the CDR3: TGTGCCAGCAGCGTAGAGGGGATGGAATCACCCCTCCACTTT. Amino acid sequence: CASSVEGMESPLHF. V and J are TRBV9 and TRBJ1-6, with D maybe TRBD1 (5 bases). The CDR3 contains 14 residues. Per the germline V gene, CDR1 is SGDLS and CDR2 is YYNGEE. Trimming took 0 bases from V and 10 from J, leaving 11 bases between them.

This clonotype has at least ten counts. This CDR3 reads CASSVGPRQGGTEAFF. Here the CDR3 DNA reads TGTGCCAGCAGCGTAGGGCCTCGACAGGGAGGAACTGAAGCTTTCTTT. The chain carries TRBV9 and TRBJ1-1; 7 bases agree with TRBD1. Looked up from germline, CDR1 is SGDLS and CDR2 is YYNGEE. The V segment lost 0 bases and the J segment 5 bases; nucleotides outside the gene matches: 10. This CDR3 is built from 16 residues.

This clonotype was detected many times. The V and J genes are TRBV7-2 and TRBJ2-3; 10 bases agree with TRBD2. CDR3 length equals 15 residues. CDR1 is SGHTA and CDR2 is FQGNSA in the germline V gene. V trimming: 3 bases; J trimming: 0 bases; junction bases outside the gene matches: 0. This CDR3 is CASSLTSGSTDTQYF. The CDR3, as DNA: TGTGCCAGCAGCTTGACTAGCGGGAGCACAGATACGCAGTATTTT. Filled out from reference TRBV7-2 and TRBJ2-3, the complete variable domain reads GAGVSQSPSNKVTEKGKDVELRCDPISGHTALYWYRQSLGQGLEFLIYFQGNSAPDKSGLPSDRFSAERTGGSVSTLTIQRTQQEDSAVYLCASSLTSGSTDTQYFGPGTRLTVL.

This clonotype was detected only a few times. At one boundary the junction diverges from the germline segment, which might be a read error. The rearrangement uses TRBV6-6 and TRBJ1-6; 7 bases are shared with TRBD1. This CDR3 contains 18 residues. CDR1 and CDR2 from the germline V gene are MNHNY and SVGAGI (reference sequence). The CDR3 DNA reads TGTGCCAGCAGGGGAAACAGCAGGGGGAGCTCCTATAATTCACCCCTCAACTTT. Protein: CASRGNSRGSSYNSPLNF.

This clonotype appeared many times. V is TRBV3-1 and J is TRBJ2-1; D might be TRBD2 (5 bases). V lost 3 bases and J lost 0, with 9 bases in between. This CDR3 has 15 amino acids. Per germline, CDR1 LGHDT and CDR2 YNNKEL (reference sequence). This chain's CDR3 is CASSQEALSYNEQFF. Written as DNA, the CDR3 is TGTGCCAGCAGCCAGGAGGCTCTCTCCTACAATGAGCAGTTCTTC.

This clonotype was seen repeatedly, ten times or more. The V and J genes are TRBV3-1 and TRBJ2-1; D may be TRBD1 (5 bases). Germline V gene sequence: CDR1 LGHDT, CDR2 YNNKEL (reference sequence). This CDR3 comprises 12 residues. V was pared by 1 base and J by 12 bases, with 10 bases between. CDR3 nucleotide sequence: TGTGCCAGCAGCCAAGTACAAGGGGTGCAGTTCTTC. This gives the protein CASSQVQGVQFF.

This clonotype was detected many times. This chain links TRBV5-1 with TRBJ1-2, with a tentative D call TRBD1 (6 bases). The V gene lost 3 bases and the J gene lost 8 bases, with 17 bases spanning the gap. This CDR3 comprises 14 residues. Looked up from germline, CDR1 is SGHRS and CDR2 is YFSETQ. This chain's CDR3 is CASSYGQSDGGYTF. The CDR3 DNA sequence: TGCGCCAGCAGCTACGGACAGTCCGACGGAGGCTACACCTTC.

There are many counts of this clonotype. This chain links TRBV3-1 with TRBJ2-4, with TRBD2 as a possible D gene (5 bases). Germline V gene sequence: CDR1 LGHDT, CDR2 YNNKEL (reference sequence). The V and J ends lost 3 bases and 6 bases respectively, with 15 bases between them. The CDR3 is 15 amino acids. CDR3 in DNA: TGTGCCAGCAGCCACCCGGGTTGGCGGGCAAACATTCAGTACTTC. Protein: CASSHPGWRANIQYF.

This clonotype was recorded at least ten times. The chain links TRBV18 to TRBJ2-3; perhaps TRBD2 as D (5 bases). Trimming stripped 2 bases from V and 10 bases from J, with 13 bases between. The length of the CDR3 is 13 residues. From germline, CDR1 is KGHSH and CDR2 LQKENI. The CDR3 DNA is TGTGCCAGCTCACCAGAGGGAGCCGCAGCGCAGTATTTT. Protein: CASSPEGAAAQYF.

There are many counts of this clonotype. This chain connects TRBV5-1 to TRBJ1-1, with D perhaps TRBD1 (5 bases). CDR1 is SGHRS and CDR2 is YFSETQ in the germline V gene. This CDR3 contains 14 residues. The V end was cut by 0 bases, the J end by 5 bases, with 11 bases between. The CDR3 sequence is CASSLDSEGTEAFF. The CDR3 DNA reads as TGCGCCAGCAGCTTGGATAGTGAGGGGACTGAAGCTTTCTTT.

This clonotype was detected ten times or more. J is TRBJ1-1 and V is TRBV2; no clear D gene. V shed 8 bases and J shed 1 base, with 11 bases lying between them. Germline V gene sequence: CDR1 SNHLY, CDR2 FYNNEI. This CDR3 is 13 amino acids long. Here the CDR3 DNA reads TGTGCCAGCGAGGGCAGCTCGAACACTGAAGCTTTCTTT. Translated, it gives CASEGSSNTEAFF.